The 29 T cell receptor beta chains reported below all come from one sample, sequenced in a study of OX40 agonist ivuxolimab in advanced cancers. Clones were read by immunoSEQ multiplex PCR, and TCRdb kept only the in-frame ones, dropping some. Of about 100,000 clones in the sample, more than 80% are singletons; the top ten hold roughly 5.5%. The material was CD4+ or CD8+ T cells sorted from blood, obtained in a trial of the OX40 agonist ivuxolimab. These TCRs come from an adult with an advanced solid tumor such as melanoma, head and neck, liver or kidney cancer.

The J gene is TRBJ2-1, the V gene TRBV2; TRBD2 agrees at 10 bases. The junction had 10 bases not matched to a gene; V was cut back by 6 bases and J by 5 bases. The CDR3 contains 16 residues. CDR1 and CDR2 (germline): SNHLY, FYNNEI. The CDR3 DNA reads TGTGCCAGCAGCGCTAGACTAGCGGGCATGCACAATGAGCAGTTCTTC. It encodes CASSARLAGMHNEQFF.

This rearrangement joins TRBV6-1 to TRBJ2-2; D gene ambiguous. In germline, CDR1 is MNHNS, CDR2 SASEGT. The CDR3 is made up of 11 amino acids. V lost 7 bases to trimming and J lost 5 bases, with 5 bases between them. The chain's CDR3 is CASKVTGELFF. The CDR3, as DNA: TGTGCCAGCAAGGTGACCGGGGAGCTGTTTTTT.

The chain is built from TRBV15 and TRBJ2-7, with D hard to call. The germline V gene has CDR1 LNHNV and CDR2 YYDKDF (reference sequence). There are 14 residues in the CDR3. With 3 bases removed from V and 3 bases from J, the gap between germline ends came to 12 bases. The CDR3 DNA reads as TGTGCCACCAGCAGTCAAGGGTCTAGCTACGAGCAGTACTTC. Its protein is CATSSQGSSYEQYF.

The chain couples TRBV9 to TRBJ2-3; 8 nucleotides line up with TRBD2. The germline CDR1 and CDR2 sequences are SGDLS and YYNGEE. V lost 0 bases, J lost 4 bases, and 7 bases stayed unmatched. The CDR3 is 16 amino acids. DNA of the CDR3: TGTGCCAGCAGCGTAGAGGCTAGCGGGCGGCCAGATACGCAGTATTTT. Translation: CASSVEASGRPDTQYF.

The chain is built from TRBV6-4 and TRBJ1-4, with 9 bases aligning to TRBD1. Per the germline V gene, CDR1 is MRHNA and CDR2 is SNTAGT. V was clipped by 5 bases and J by 7 bases; unmatched bases: 8. This CDR3 region has 15 residues. CDR3 amino acids: CASSYGGTGIEKLFF. The CDR3 DNA is TGTGCCAGCAGTTACGGGGGGACAGGGATTGAAAAACTGTTTTTT.

The rearrangement joins TRBV30 to TRBJ2-7, with 10 bases identical to TRBD2. Unmatched junction bases numbered 12, after V lost 3 bases and J lost 1 base. This CDR3 has 17 residues. Germline lookup yields CDR1 GTSNPN and CDR2 SVGIG (reference sequence). This CDR3 is CAWRNRASGGGSYEQYF. DNA of the CDR3: TGTGCCTGGAGGAATCGGGCTAGCGGGGGTGGGTCCTACGAGCAGTACTTC.

J is TRBJ1-4 and V is TRBV6-5; 7 bases line up with TRBD1. V gave up 5 bases and J gave up 8 bases; unmatched junction bases: 8. The CDR3 runs 14 residues. Germline CDR1 MNHEY, CDR2 SVGAGI. The CDR3 bases are TGTGCCAGCAGTGGCGGACAGGAACACGAAAAACTGTTTTTT. Translated, it gives CASSGGQEHEKLFF.

The chain uses TRBV6-1 and TRBJ1-2; maybe TRBD1 (6 bases). Germline V gives CDR1 MNHNS, CDR2 SASEGT. V was shortened by 9 bases and J by 1 base, with 9 bases between the two germline ends. The CDR3 length is 12 residues. CDR3 protein: CASTDSNYGYTF. In DNA, the CDR3 is TGTGCCAGTACGGACAGTAACTATGGCTACACCTTC.

This chain joins TRBV19 and TRBJ2-5; D is ambiguous. CDR1 is LNHDA and CDR2 is SQIVND in the germline V gene (reference sequence). The CDR3 runs to 15 residues. Trimming removed 0 bases from V and 4 bases from J, with 12 bases in between. The CDR3 loop is CASSIEARRVETQYF. The DNA of the CDR3 is TGTGCCAGTAGTATAGAGGCCAGGCGCGTAGAGACCCAGTACTTC.

V usage is TRBV11-2 and J usage is TRBJ1-3; 8 bases agree with TRBD1. Germline loops: CDR1 SGHAT, CDR2 FQNNGV. The junction had 11 bases not matched to a gene; V was cut back by 1 base and J by 6 bases. This CDR3 has 17 amino acids. The CDR3 nucleotides are TGTGCCAGCAGCTTAGCTGACAGGGGACCACTTATAAACACCATATATTTT. This encodes CASSLADRGPLINTIYF. Together with reference TRBV11-2 and TRBJ1-3, the CDR3 gives the full variable domain: EAGVAQSPRYKIIEKRQSVAFWCNPISGHATLYWYQQILGQGPKLLIQFQNNGVVDDSQLPKDRFSAERLKGVDSTLKIQPAKLEDSAVYLCASSLADRGPLINTIYFGEGSWLTVV.

The chain combines TRBV4-3 with TRBJ2-7, with 10 bases fitting TRBD1. CDR3 length equals 14 residues. Germline-derived CDR1 and CDR2 are LGHNA and YSLEER. V gave up 4 bases and J gave up 4 bases; unmatched junction bases: 4. CDR3: CASSRTGGEYEQYF. The DNA for the CDR3 is TGCGCCAGCAGCCGGACAGGGGGAGAGTACGAGCAGTACTTC.

The chain joins TRBV30 to TRBJ2-7; D could derive from TRBD1 or TRBD2 (5 bases each). Germline V gene lookup returns CDR1 GTSNPN and CDR2 SVGIG (reference sequence). The V end was cut by 0 bases, the J end by 6 bases, with 9 bases between. The CDR3 length is 12 residues. The CDR3 DNA sequence: TGTGCCTGGAGTGTTGGGGGAAGCGAGCAGTACTTC. It is translated as CAWSVGGSEQYF.

The chain has TRBV20-1 and TRBJ2-3; D might be TRBD2 (6 bases). V was shortened by 5 bases and J by 5 bases, with 8 bases between the two germline ends. Germline V lookup: CDR1 DFQATT, CDR2 SNEGSKA (reference sequence). This CDR3 is built from 11 residues. The DNA of the CDR3 is TGCAGTGCTGGACTACTAGATACGCAGTATTTT. Residues: CSAGLLDTQYF.

This chain uses TRBV11-2 with TRBJ2-3; tentatively, D is TRBD1 or TRBD2 (7 bases each). CDR3 length equals 17 residues. CDR1 SGHAT and CDR2 FQNNGV come from the germline V gene. V lost 0 bases and J lost 6, with 19 bases in between. Written as DNA, the CDR3 is TGTGCCAGCAGCTTAGAGAGGGGGCGGGGGCGCAGGGATACGCAGTATTTT. Its translation is CASSLERGRGRRDTQYF.

This clone has only one observation. This sequence joins TRBV6-6 and TRBJ1-2, with a weak D call TRBD1 (5 bases). V was clipped by 2 bases and J by 7 bases, with 20 bases between them. This CDR3 region has 16 residues. Germline CDR1 reads MNHNY; CDR2 reads SVGAGI (reference sequence). Here the CDR3 DNA reads TGTGCCAGCAGTTACGGCTTGGGGACGGGAGCGAGTGGCTACACCTTC. It codes for CASSYGLGTGASGYTF.

Here the CDR3 DNA reads TGCGCCAGCGGATCCGCGACAGGGGGCACCGGGGAGCTGTTTTTT. Its protein product is CASGSATGGTGELFF. This chain links TRBV5-1 with TRBJ2-2; 9 bases line up with TRBD1. The CDR3 length is 15 residues. V dropped 7 bases and J dropped 4; count of bases not matched to a gene: 8. Germline V gives CDR1 SGHRS, CDR2 YFSETQ. The whole variable domain, remainder taken from reference TRBV5-1 and TRBJ2-2, is KAGVTQTPRYLIKTRGQQVTLSCSPISGHRSVSWYQQTPGQGLQFLFEYFSETQRNKGNFPGRFSGRQFSNSRSEMNVSTLELGDSALYLCASGSATGGTGELFFGEGSRLTVL.

The V and J genes are TRBV23-1 and TRBJ1-5; D ambiguous. TRBV23-1 falls under the ORF class, with uncertain function. The CDR3 runs 14 residues. V was pared by 3 bases and J by 0 bases, with 6 bases between. Written as DNA, the CDR3 is TGCGCCAGCAGTCAGGTGAATAGCAATCAGCCCCAGCATTTT. It specifies CASSQVNSNQPQHF.

The chain couples TRBV7-9 to TRBJ2-7; 11 bases are a match to TRBD1. CDR1 and CDR2 (germline): SEHNR, FQNEAQ (reference sequence). Unmatched junction bases numbered 9, after V lost 5 bases and J lost 3 bases. This CDR3 comprises 16 residues. Written as DNA, the CDR3 is TGTGCCAGCAGCCAAGATGCCGGGACAGGGGGCTACGAGCAGTACTTC. This translates into CASSQDAGTGGYEQYF. The variable domain in full, with the rest retrieved from reference TRBV7-9 and TRBJ2-7, is DTGVSQNPRHKITKRGQNVTFRCDPISEHNRLYWYRQTLGQGPEFLTYFQNEAQLEKSRLLSDRFSAERPKGSFSTLEIQRTEQGDSAMYLCASSQDAGTGGYEQYFGPGTRLTVT.

V and J are TRBV12-5 and TRBJ2-5; TRBD2 matches at 13 bases. Trimming removed 2 bases from V and 5 bases from J; junction bases left unmatched: 20. This CDR3 is built from 21 residues. CDR1 and CDR2 from the germline V gene are LGHNT and FRNRAP. Written as DNA, the CDR3 is TGTGCTAGTGGTTTGACGCCTCAGAGGGCTCTCCTGACTAGCGGGAGGGAGACCCAGTACTTC. It encodes CASGLTPQRALLTSGRETQYF.

This chain links TRBV5-1 with TRBJ2-1, with D tentatively TRBD1 or TRBD2 (5 bases each). This CDR3 has 14 residues. V was clipped by 2 bases and J by 6 bases, with 12 bases between them. CDR1 SGHRS and CDR2 YFSETQ come from the germline V gene. The CDR3: CASSFEVGTNEQFF. CDR3 bases: TGCGCCAGCAGCTTCGAGGTGGGGACCAATGAGCAGTTCTTC.

This chain's CDR3 is CASSVDDPYEQYF. The CDR3 DNA follows: TGTGCCAGCAGCGTAGATGACCCCTACGAGCAGTACTTC. The chain is built from TRBV9 and TRBJ2-7; no firm D call. CDR3 length: 13 residues. Per the germline V gene, CDR1 is SGDLS and CDR2 is YYNGEE. V was trimmed by 0 bases and J by 2 bases, leaving 6 bases between them. Full variable domain (outside the CDR3, taken from reference TRBV9 and TRBJ2-7): DSGVTQTPKHLITATGQRVTLRCSPRSGDLSVYWYQQSLDQGLQFLIQYYNGEERAKGNILERFSAQQFPDLHSELNLSSLELGDSALYFCASSVDDPYEQYFGPGTRLTVT.

This sequence joins TRBV5-1 and TRBJ2-1; D gene ambiguous. The V gene's germline CDR1 is SGHRS and CDR2 YFSETQ. This CDR3 spans 13 amino acids. V shed 2 bases and J shed 13 bases, with 16 bases lying between them. The chain's CDR3 is CASSFRDPSAQFF. As DNA, the CDR3 is TGCGCCAGCAGCTTTAGAGACCCCTCCGCCCAGTTCTTC.

This chain connects TRBV30 to TRBJ1-5, with 7 bases identical to TRBD1. This CDR3 is built from 15 residues. Trimming at V came to 5 bases and at J to 0 bases, leaving 7 bases not matched to a gene. Per the germline V gene, CDR1 is GTSNPN and CDR2 is SVGIG (reference sequence). The CDR3 DNA reads as TGTGCCTGGGCGGTAGGGACAGATAGCAATCAGCCCCAGCATTTT. As protein: CAWAVGTDSNQPQHF.

This clone showed up just once. V is TRBV7-2 and J is TRBJ2-5; the D is unclear. This CDR3 region has 12 residues. V gave up 1 base and J gave up 3 bases, with 3 bases separating them. Looked up from germline, CDR1 is SGHTA and CDR2 is FQGNSA. The CDR3 nucleotides are TGTGCCAGCAGCTTAGGGAAAGAGACCCAGTACTTC. Translation: CASSLGKETQYF.

This clone appeared once. The chain employs TRBV6-5 and TRBJ2-7; D is perhaps TRBD1 or TRBD2 (7 bases each). Trimming left V 7 bases short and J 4 bases short, with 11 bases between. CDR1 and CDR2 from the germline V gene are MNHEY and SVGAGI. The CDR3 contains 12 residues. The DNA of the CDR3 is TGTGCCAGCACTCAGGGGGGGTACGAGCAGTACTTC. This encodes CASTQGGYEQYF.

The chain joins TRBV4-3 to TRBJ2-7; possibly TRBD2 for D (6 bases). This CDR3 spans 15 amino acids. The V gene's germline CDR1 is LGHNA and CDR2 YSLEER. Trimming removed 1 base from V and 4 bases from J, with 14 bases in between. The CDR3 here is CASSQGRGTIYEQYF. The DNA of the CDR3 is TGCGCCAGCAGCCAAGGACGGGGGACGATATACGAGCAGTACTTC.

The DNA of the CDR3 is TGTGCCAGCAGCCCGCCCGTCAGGGGCGCCGGGGGAGCTTTCTTT. Amino acid sequence: CASSPPVRGAGGAFF. This chain links TRBV7-9 with TRBJ1-1, with a tentative D call TRBD1 (6 bases). The V end was cut by 5 bases, the J end by 10 bases, with 23 bases between. Germline V gene sequence: CDR1 SEHNR, CDR2 FQNEAQ (reference sequence). This CDR3 has 15 residues.

The gene calls are TRBV7-8 and TRBJ1-1; unclear D gene. This CDR3 is built from 14 residues. V lost 1 base, J lost 4 bases, and 10 bases lay in between. CDR1 SGHVS and CDR2 FQNEAQ come from the germline V gene. The CDR3 protein is CASSLEGVRTEAFF. In DNA, the CDR3 is TGTGCCAGCAGCTTAGAAGGAGTTCGCACTGAAGCTTTCTTT.

V usage is TRBV11-1 and J usage is TRBJ1-4; D possibly corresponds to TRBD1 (5 bases). Trimming pared 3 bases from V and 7 bases from J, leaving 9 bases between. Germline V lookup: CDR1 SGHAT, CDR2 FQDESV (reference sequence). The length of the CDR3 is 13 residues. CDR3 nucleotide sequence: TGTGCCAGCAGCTTGAGAGGGGTTGAAAAACTGTTTTTT. This encodes CASSLRGVEKLFF. The full variable domain, in which reference TRBV11-1 and TRBJ1-4 provide the parts outside the CDR3, is EAEVAQSPRYKITEKSQAVAFWCDPISGHATLYWYRQILGQGPELLVQFQDESVVDDSQLPKDRFSAERLKGVDSTLKIQPAELGDSAMYLCASSLRGVEKLFFGSGTQLSVL.